Listed here are 30 T cell receptor beta chains from one sample, sequenced in a study of blood T cell repertoires in COVID-19. Measured with immunoSEQ multiplex PCR; TCRdb has only the in-frame clones, and not every one. The sample lists over 250,000 clones; around 87% were seen once. Material for sequencing was peripheral blood. These receptors were taken from a woman aged 40 to 49 who had recovered from COVID-19.

The V gene is TRBV21-1, the J gene TRBJ1-2; TRBD1 reflects the table's D call only, with no check against the DNA. TRBV21-1 is described as a pseudogene. This CDR3 is built from 14 residues. CDR3 protein: CASSRQDREYGYTF. The CDR3, as DNA: TGTGCCAGCAGCCGCCAGGACAGGGAATATGGCTACACCTTC.

In this sample, this clone turned up once. The rearrangement joins TRBV5-1 to TRBJ1-1; the match to TRBD1 covers 8 bases. CDR1 is SGHRS and CDR2 is YFSETQ in the germline V gene. The CDR3 contains 17 residues. J lost 1 base, V lost 1 base, and 9 bases had no gene match. This chain's CDR3 is CASSLYGAGGQNTEAFF. Here the CDR3 DNA reads TGCGCCAGCAGCTTGTATGGGGCAGGGGGCCAGAACACTGAAGCTTTCTTT. Full variable domain (rest looked up from reference TRBV5-1 and TRBJ1-1): KAGVTQTPRYLIKTRGQQVTLSCSPISGHRSVSWYQQTPGQGLQFLFEYFSETQRNKGNFPGRFSGRQFSNSRSEMNVSTLELGDSALYLCASSLYGAGGQNTEAFFGQGTRLTVV.

The V call is TRBV5-6, the J call TRBJ1-2, with D possibly being TRBD1 (5 bases). The CDR3 has 12 amino acids. The ends were cut back, 4 bases at V and 8 bases at J, with 12 bases in the middle. Per germline, CDR1 SGHDT and CDR2 YYEEEE. For the CDR3, the DNA is TGTGCCAGCAGCCTATCAACAGGAGGCTACACCTTC. It is translated as CASSLSTGGYTF.

The chain links TRBV11-2 to TRBJ1-2; tentative D call: TRBD1 (6 bases). Per germline, CDR1 SGHAT and CDR2 FQNNGV. This CDR3 region has 14 residues. Trimming cost V 3 bases and J 2 bases, with 10 bases left between them. CDR3 nucleotides: TGTGCCAGCAGCTTCGGGGGGCAGAACTATGGCTACACCTTC. As protein: CASSFGGQNYGYTF.

The gene calls are TRBV7-2 and TRBJ1-2; TRBD1 matches at 10 bases. Per the germline V gene, CDR1 is SGHTA and CDR2 is FQGNSA. The CDR3 runs to 19 residues. J was trimmed by 4 bases and V by 0 bases; bases with no gene match: 14. The CDR3 DNA reads as TGTGCCAGCAGCTTAGCCTCGACAGGGGGCGGGGGGATGAGCTATGGCTACACCTTC. It is translated as CASSLASTGGGGMSYGYTF.

The rearrangement uses TRBV3-1 (or the pseudogene TRBV3-2) and TRBJ1-1; tentative D call: TRBD1 (5 bases). Per germline, CDR1 LGHDT and CDR2 YNNKEL (reference sequence). The CDR3 contains 16 residues. V lost 0 bases and J lost 3, with 14 bases in between. CDR3 region: CASSQDRKGWDTEAFF. The CDR3 DNA follows: TGTGCCAGCAGCCAAGATCGGAAGGGGTGGGACACTGAAGCTTTCTTT.

The V and J genes are TRBV4-1 and TRBJ1-1; D is unclear. The CDR3 length is 12 residues. V was cut by 3 bases and J by 4 bases, with 6 bases left in between. Per the germline V gene, CDR1 is MGHRA and CDR2 is YSYEKL. CDR3: CASSHGGTEAFF. CDR3 DNA: TGCGCCAGCAGCCACGGAGGCACTGAAGCTTTCTTT.

The chain carries TRBV25-1 and TRBJ2-5, with D perhaps matching TRBD1 (5 bases). Trimming pared 6 bases from V and 3 bases from J, leaving 14 bases between. This CDR3 contains 14 residues. From germline, CDR1 is MGHDK and CDR2 SYGVNS. This CDR3 is CASRVDTVKETQYF. CDR3 bases: TGTGCCAGCAGAGTGGACACAGTAAAAGAGACCCAGTACTTC.

The CDR3 DNA is TGTGCCAGCAGTTACCCAACCCGGGACAGGGGCTTACAACGAAACACCATATATTTT. Its protein is CASSYPTRDRGLQRNTIYF. The chain joins TRBV6-2 or TRBV6-3 to TRBJ1-3; 10 nucleotides line up with TRBD1. V trimming: 2 bases; J trimming: 5 bases; junction bases outside the gene matches: 15. Germline-derived CDR1 and CDR2 are MNHEY and SVGEGT. The CDR3 spans 19 residues.

J is TRBJ1-3 and V is TRBV20-1; 8 nucleotides match TRBD1. Germline-derived CDR1 and CDR2 are DFQATT and SNEGSKA (reference sequence). V gave up 3 bases and J gave up 0 bases; unmatched junction bases: 7. The CDR3 runs 16 residues. CDR3: CSASPGGQVSGNTIYF. Written as DNA, the CDR3 is TGCAGTGCTAGTCCCGGGGGACAGGTCTCTGGAAACACCATATATTTT.

J is TRBJ1-5 and V is TRBV9; the match to TRBD1 covers 8 bases. Germline values: CDR1 SGDLS, CDR2 YYNGEE. Trimming removed 0 bases from V and 6 bases from J; junction bases left unmatched: 2. The length of the CDR3 is 14 residues. The CDR3 sequence is CASSVGQGPQPQHF. The CDR3 nucleotides are TGTGCCAGCAGCGTAGGACAGGGGCCTCAGCCCCAGCATTTT. The variable domain in full, completed from reference TRBV9 and TRBJ1-5, reads DSGVTQTPKHLITATGQRVTLRCSPRSGDLSVYWYQQSLDQGLQFLIQYYNGEERAKGNILERFSAQQFPDLHSELNLSSLELGDSALYFCASSVGQGPQPQHFGDGTRLSIL.

This sequence joins TRBV3-1 (or the pseudogene TRBV3-2) and TRBJ1-2; 9 bases line up with TRBD1. Looked up from germline, CDR1 is LGHDT and CDR2 is YNNKEL (reference sequence). The CDR3 spans 15 residues. V was pared by 3 bases and J by 4 bases, with 6 bases of the junction left unmatched. This CDR3 reads CASSHRGQGTYGYTF. In DNA, the CDR3 is TGTGCCAGCAGCCATCGCGGACAGGGGACCTATGGCTACACCTTC.

The chain is built from TRBV5-1 and TRBJ2-5; 7 nucleotides match TRBD1. This CDR3 has 17 residues. J lost 1 base, V lost 4 bases, and 13 bases had no gene match. CDR1 SGHRS and CDR2 YFSETQ come from the germline V gene. CDR3 DNA sequence: TGCGCCAGCAGCCCGGGTTGGGGACAGATTTTCCAAGAGACCCAGTACTTC. Its translation is CASSPGWGQIFQETQYF.

The genes are TRBV10-3 and TRBJ1-1; 8 nucleotides align to TRBD1. Germline CDR1 and CDR2: ENHRY and SYGVKD. The CDR3 contains 15 residues. Unmatched junction bases numbered 4, after V lost 4 bases and J lost 0 bases. For the CDR3, the DNA is TGTGCCATCAGTGGAAGACAGGGGATGAACACTGAAGCTTTCTTT. This translates into CAISGRQGMNTEAFF.

This clone was seen a handful of times. The chain employs TRBV6-2 or TRBV6-3 and TRBJ2-7; TRBD2 matches 11 bases. The CDR3 has 16 amino acids. Germline trimming cut 0 bases from V and 1 base from J; bases unmatched to any gene: 2. Germline V lookup: CDR1 MNHEY, CDR2 SVGEGT. The CDR3: CASSYSRLAGSYEQYF. The CDR3 DNA sequence: TGTGCCAGCAGTTACTCGAGACTAGCGGGATCCTACGAGCAGTACTTC.

In its sample, this clone was seen once. The V call is TRBV29-1, the J call TRBJ1-1, with 9 bases that match TRBD1. CDR1 is SQVTM, CDR2 ANQGSEA, per germline. CDR3 length: 13 amino acids. V dropped 6 bases and J dropped 4; count of bases not matched to a gene: 6. CDR3 nucleotide sequence: TGCAGCGTGGGACAGGGTATTAGCACTGAAGCTTTCTTT. It is translated as CSVGQGISTEAFF. The full variable domain, completed using reference TRBV29-1 and TRBJ1-1, is SAVISQKPSRDICQRGTSLTIQCQVDSQVTMMFWYRQQPGQSLTLIATANQGSEATYESGFVIDKFPISRPNLTFSTLTVSNMSPEDSSIYLCSVGQGISTEAFFGQGTRLTVV.

This clone was recorded only once. This chain uses TRBV5-6 with TRBJ1-2; 7 positions match TRBD1. V shed 5 bases, J shed 7 bases, and the junction held 11 bases outside the gene matches. CDR3 length equals 14 residues. The germline V gene has CDR1 SGHDT and CDR2 YYEEEE. The CDR3 nucleotides are TGTGCCAGCAGACCCGGGACAGCTCGTAGTGGCTACACCTTC. It yields the protein CASRPGTARSGYTF.

The chain couples TRBV6-5 to TRBJ1-1; possibly TRBD1 for D (6 bases). This CDR3 is built from 16 residues. The germline V gene encodes CDR1 MNHEY and CDR2 SVGAGI. Trimming took 2 bases from V and 4 from J, leaving 17 bases between them. The CDR3 nucleotides read TGTGCCAGCAGTTACGAGGGGGATTGGAGTGTCACTGAAGCTTTCTTT. It is translated as CASSYEGDWSVTEAFF.

The V gene is TRBV2, the J gene TRBJ2-7; 9 nucleotides align to TRBD1. V shed 9 bases and J 5 bases; nucleotides not matched to a gene: 17. This CDR3 spans 16 amino acids. Germline V gene sequence: CDR1 SNHLY, CDR2 FYNNEI. In nucleotides, the CDR3 is TGTGCCAGAGCAGATTCGGGACAGGGCTATCTAGACGAGCAGTACTTC. Encoded protein: CARADSGQGYLDEQYF.

This clone appeared a single time. The chain links TRBV30 to TRBJ2-5; 13 nucleotides align to TRBD2. V lost 1 base and J lost 7; bases outside the gene matches: 9. There are 16 residues in the CDR3. CDR1 is GTSNPN and CDR2 is SVGIG in the germline V gene (reference sequence). Written as DNA, the CDR3 is TGTGCCTGGAGTGGAGGACTAGCGGGGGCGAGACGGACCCAGTACTTC. Translating gives CAWSGGLAGARRTQYF.

This sequence joins TRBV7-2 and TRBJ1-1; possible D gene TRBD1, 6 bases. This CDR3 is 12 amino acids long. Germline V gene data show CDR1 as SGHTA and CDR2 as FQGNSA. V was pared by 1 base and J by 11 bases, with 11 bases between. The CDR3 reads CASSLEQGRAFF. The CDR3 nucleotides read TGTGCCAGCAGCTTAGAACAGGGACGGGCTTTCTTT. Full variable domain (remainder filled in from reference TRBV7-2 and TRBJ1-1): GAGVSQSPSNKVTEKGKDVELRCDPISGHTALYWYRQSLGQGLEFLIYFQGNSAPDKSGLPSDRFSAERTGGSVSTLTIQRTQQEDSAVYLCASSLEQGRAFFGQGTRLTVV.

V is TRBV29-1 and J is TRBJ1-4, with D unresolved. CDR1 SQVTM and CDR2 ANQGSEA come from the germline V gene. V lost 4 bases and J 8 bases, leaving 14 bases between the germline ends. This CDR3 region has 13 residues. The CDR3: CSVGGGFGEKLFF. For the CDR3, the DNA is TGCAGCGTTGGTGGAGGGTTTGGGGAAAAACTGTTTTTT.

The gene calls are TRBV18 and TRBJ1-1, with 7 bases that match TRBD1. CDR1 and CDR2 (germline): KGHSH, LQKENI. J gave up 2 bases and V 3 bases, and 6 bases lay outside the gene matches. The CDR3 consists of 15 residues. CDR3 region: CASSPSQGINTEAFF. The CDR3 coding sequence is TGTGCCAGCTCACCGTCACAGGGGATAAACACTGAAGCTTTCTTT.

The rearrangement uses TRBV4-3 and TRBJ1-5, with 9 bases that match TRBD1. V gave up 0 bases and J gave up 7 bases; unmatched junction bases: 13. This CDR3 has 18 residues. Germline V gene data show CDR1 as LGHNA and CDR2 as YSLEER. The DNA of the CDR3 is TGCGCCAGCAGCCAAGACCCTTACAGGGGGCGCGAGGGCCAGCCCCAGCATTTT. It translates to CASSQDPYRGREGQPQHF.

The rearrangement joins TRBV9 to TRBJ2-7; no clear D gene. Trimming removed 0 bases at V and 2 bases at J, with 12 bases between. The germline V gene encodes CDR1 SGDLS and CDR2 YYNGEE. The CDR3 contains 15 residues. This CDR3 is CASSVAGELTYEQYF. CDR3 nucleotides: TGTGCCAGCAGCGTAGCGGGTGAGTTGACCTACGAGCAGTACTTC.

The chain has TRBV4-3 and TRBJ1-1; a possible D gene is TRBD1 (6 bases). V was shortened by 3 bases and J by 6 bases, with 14 bases between the two germline ends. The CDR3 is made up of 14 amino acids. CDR1 and CDR2 (germline): LGHNA, YSLEER. The CDR3 DNA is TGCGCCAGCAGCCAGGTGTTCAGGGGCGCTGAAGCTTTCTTT. Encoded protein: CASSQVFRGAEAFF.

V gene TRBV7-7 combines with J gene TRBJ2-5; 10 bases are a match to TRBD2. From germline, CDR1 is SSHAT and CDR2 FNYEAQ (reference sequence). This CDR3 is built from 15 residues. J lost 4 bases, V lost 3 bases, and 5 bases had no gene match. CDR3 region: CASSLGLAPSETQYF. In nucleotides, the CDR3 is TGTGCCAGCAGCTTGGGACTAGCGCCCTCAGAGACCCAGTACTTC.

This chain uses TRBV18 with TRBJ2-2; unclear D gene. This CDR3 spans 14 amino acids. V was trimmed by 1 base and J by 6 bases, leaving 9 bases between them. The germline V gene encodes CDR1 KGHSH and CDR2 LQKENI. Written as DNA, the CDR3 is TGTGCCAGCTCACCACAATCCCGAGCCGGGGAGCTGTTTTTT. Translated, it gives CASSPQSRAGELFF.

This chain links TRBV7-8 with TRBJ2-7; 11 bases align to TRBD1. V trimming: 5 bases; J trimming: 6 bases; junction bases outside the gene matches: 12. The CDR3 has 16 amino acids. The germline gives CDR1 SGHVS, CDR2 FQNEAQ. CDR3 coding DNA: TGTGCCAGCAGCATGGGACCCGGGACAGGGGGGCCCGAGCAGTACTTC. Translated, it gives CASSMGPGTGGPEQYF.

Worth noting for this clone: At one boundary the junction diverges from the germline segment, which might be a read error. The J gene is TRBJ2-5, the V gene TRBV15, with 13 bases fitting TRBD2. Germline loops: CDR1 LNHNV, CDR2 YYDKDF (reference sequence). This CDR3 region has 17 residues. The CDR3 region is CATSRWTSGGLQEAQYF. CDR3 DNA sequence: TGTGCCACCAGCCGATGGACTAGCGGGGGACTTCAAGAGGCCCAGTACTTC. Full variable domain (rest looked up from reference TRBV15 and TRBJ2-5): DAMVIQNPRYQVTQFGKPVTLSCSQTLNHNVMYWYQQKSSQAPKLLFHYYDKDFNNEADTPDNFQSRRPNTSFCFLDIRSPGLGDTAMYLCATSRWTSGGLQEAQYFGPGTRLLVL.